This TCR beta chain appears in the sequencing data of a study of control samples from healthy donors and cancer patients. Only in-frame clones appear in the TCRdb table, and some are missing; sequencing was by immunoSEQ multiplex PCR. The sample lists over 45,000 clones; approximately 89% were seen once. Trimming cost V 7 bases and J 8 bases; bases outside gene matches: 7. The CDR3 consists of 13 residues. The sequencing sample was made of PBMCs. The receptor's source is a man aged 40-49 years with colorectal cancer. V is TRBV12-3 or TRBV12-4 and J is TRBJ1-2; 10 bases are a match to TRBD1. For the CDR3, the DNA is TGTGCCAGCACCCTCGACAGGGGGCGCGGCTACACCTTC. This gives the protein CASTLDRGRGYTF.